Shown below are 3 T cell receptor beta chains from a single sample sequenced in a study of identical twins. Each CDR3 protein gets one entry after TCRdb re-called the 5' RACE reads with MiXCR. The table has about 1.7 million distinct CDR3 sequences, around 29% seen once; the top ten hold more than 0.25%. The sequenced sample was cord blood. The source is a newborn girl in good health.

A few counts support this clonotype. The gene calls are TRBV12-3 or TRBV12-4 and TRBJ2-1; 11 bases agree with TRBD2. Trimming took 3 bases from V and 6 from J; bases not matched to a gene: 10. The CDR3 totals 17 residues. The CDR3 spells CASSLVAGGPRVNEQFF. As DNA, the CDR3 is TGTGCCAGCAGTTTGGTAGCGGGGGGGCCAAGGGTCAATGAGCAGTTCTTC.

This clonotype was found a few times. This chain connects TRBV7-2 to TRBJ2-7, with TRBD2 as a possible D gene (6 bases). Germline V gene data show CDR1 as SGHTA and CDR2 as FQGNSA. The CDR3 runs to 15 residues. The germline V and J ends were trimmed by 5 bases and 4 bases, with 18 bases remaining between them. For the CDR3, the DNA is TGTGCCAGCAGCACGCGACTAGGGTCCTGGTACGAGCAGTACTTC. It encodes CASSTRLGSWYEQYF.

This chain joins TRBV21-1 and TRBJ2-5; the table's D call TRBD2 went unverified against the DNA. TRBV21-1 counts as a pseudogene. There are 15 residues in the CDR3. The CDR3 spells CASSRKGLAQETQYF. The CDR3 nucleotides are TGTGCCAGCAGCAGAAAGGGACTAGCCCAAGAGACCCAGTACTTC.